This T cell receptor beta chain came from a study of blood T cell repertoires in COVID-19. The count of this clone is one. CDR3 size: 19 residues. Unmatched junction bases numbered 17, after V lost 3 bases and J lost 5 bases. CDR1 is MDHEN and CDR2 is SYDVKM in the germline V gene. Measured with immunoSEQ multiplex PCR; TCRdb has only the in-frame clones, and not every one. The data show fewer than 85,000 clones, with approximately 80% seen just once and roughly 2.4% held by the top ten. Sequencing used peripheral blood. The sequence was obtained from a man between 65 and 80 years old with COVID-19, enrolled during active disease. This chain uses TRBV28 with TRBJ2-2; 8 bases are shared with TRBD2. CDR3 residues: CASSFPLLRTSRGTGELFF. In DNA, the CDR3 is TGTGCCAGCAGTTTCCCTCTCCTCCGGACTAGCCGTGGGACCGGGGAGCTGTTTTTT.